This T cell receptor (beta chain) was documented in a study of Ad26.COV2.S vaccination and SARS-CoV-2 variants listed by TCRdb under 2021. Notes on the research overall: Vaccine-arm donors were drawn from COV1001, a multicentre, randomized, double-blind, placebo-controlled phase I-IIa trial of Ad26.COV2.S in healthy adults. A total of around 32 samples were included in the TCR-sequenced set, comprising roughly 20 Ad26.COV2.S vaccine recipients, 5 placebo recipients and 8 SARS-CoV-2 convalescent individuals. Blinding of investigators to trial group allocation was maintained during experiments and outcome assessment. Participants in the trial were split at random into five groups of five each, receiving low-dose or high-dose Ad26.COV2.S once or twice, or else placebo on both occasions. Ad26.COV2.S was administered intramuscularly at a dose of 5x10^10 or 1x10^11 viral particles, either as one shot or as two shots given 56 days apart. The specificity and breadth of SARS-CoV-2-reactive T cell receptors after Ad26.COV2.S vaccination were assessed by TCRbeta repertoire sequencing.

V and J are truncated by 4 bases and 2 bases respectively, leaving an intervening sequence of 16 bases. The CDR3, cysteine through phenylalanine, is 16 amino acids long. Of all the DNA, just the CDR3 is kept, 48 bases in frame from base 1. Sequences SNHLY (CDR1) and FYNNEI (CDR2) are obtained from the germline V gene. Remarks on this clone: What this receptor recognizes is not known. Per-nucleotide qualities are absent, and no much larger clonotype sits a single base away.

The paper as a whole reports these results and caveats: The authors noted that total T cell responses may have been underestimated by the TCR breadth and depth analyses. Comparable non-spike TCR breadth was observed between vaccine and placebo recipients, consistent with only spike being contained in the vaccine. The study was not powered for comparison of responses between vaccine doses or regimens. After vaccination, substantial breadth of spike-specific CD8+ and CD4+ T cell responses was reported. Spike-specific TCR breadth was higher in Ad26.COV2.S recipients than in placebo recipients (P = 0.0014).

The meaning of the sample's treatment or condition label: 15 to 20 received Ad26.COV2.S at low or high dose, single or two shots; about 5 received placebo; per-sample allocation not given. Repertoires of vaccine and placebo recipients were sequenced from samples collected on day 63 after the first injection. Between 29 July and 7 August 2020, Cohort 1b enrolled 25 adults aged 18-55 years at one site in Boston, USA. Ad26.COV2.S consisted of a replication-incompetent adenovirus type 26 vector by which a prefusion-stabilized SARS-CoV-2 spike protein from the original Wuhan strain was expressed. The immunoSEQ Assay was the method used to sequence TCRbeta CDR3 regions. After extraction, genomic DNA underwent amplification by bias-controlled multiplex PCR, followed by high-throughput sequencing. The source study handled its data this way. To quantify the absolute abundance of every unique TCRbeta CDR3 region, sequences were collapsed and filtered. T cell fraction was estimated by normalizing TCRbeta template counts to usable DNA, with usable DNA measured through amplification of reference genes found in all nucleated cells. Repertoire TCRs were annotated as SARS-CoV-2-specific when V gene, CDR3 amino acid sequence and J gene were exactly matched to a known reactive TCR set. The reference SARS-CoV-2 TCR set was obtained from MIRA and was filtered for enrichment in COVID-19-positive ImmuneCODE repertoires, whereby public or cross-reactive TCRs were removed. Using the MIRA antigens, annotated TCRs were further analysed by specific ORF or by position within an ORF. Breadth was defined as annotated unique rearrangements over total unique productive rearrangements; depth was the summed frequency of those rearrangements. Group comparisons of TCR breadth used two-sided Wilcoxon rank-sum tests. TCRdb holds this immuneACCESS table with in-frame rearrangements only. Some clones are missing; in checked studies, unresolved V genes explain under half, and the rest has no known cause. That table gives V, J and clone size, and the DNA gave D and trimming. The sample records about 220,000 clones, approximately 88% of which are singletons. Roughly 10% of the sample is held by the ten biggest clonotypes.

This TCR was sampled from a person between 18 and 60 years old who received the Ad26.COV2.S COVID-19 vaccine or a placebo. The rearranged segments are TRBV2 and TRBJ2-3; a tentative D call is TRBD2 (6 bases match). The sequencing here drew on peripheral blood, taken in a trial of Ad26.COV2.S vaccine versus placebo. The CDR3 in this case is CASSASGDPHTDTQYF. The sequenced DNA: TGTGCCAGCAGTGCGTCGGGGGACCCCCACACAGATACGCAGTATTTT.